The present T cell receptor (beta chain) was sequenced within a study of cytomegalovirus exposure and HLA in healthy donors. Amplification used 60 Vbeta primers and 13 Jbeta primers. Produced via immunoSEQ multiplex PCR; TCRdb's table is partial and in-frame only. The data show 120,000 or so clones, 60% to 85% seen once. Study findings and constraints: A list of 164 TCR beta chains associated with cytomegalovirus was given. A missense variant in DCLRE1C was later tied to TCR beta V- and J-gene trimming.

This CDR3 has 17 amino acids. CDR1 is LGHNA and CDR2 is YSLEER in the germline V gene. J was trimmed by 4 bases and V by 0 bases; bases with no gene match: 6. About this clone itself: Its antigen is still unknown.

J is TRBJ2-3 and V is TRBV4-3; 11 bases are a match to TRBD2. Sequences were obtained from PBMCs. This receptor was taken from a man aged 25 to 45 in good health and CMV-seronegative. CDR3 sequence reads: CASSQDWTSGWADTQYF. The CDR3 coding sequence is TGCGCCAGCAGCCAAGATTGGACTAGCGGGTGGGCAGATACGCAGTATTTT.